The source of this T cell receptor beta chain is a study of blood T cell repertoires in COVID-19. In the study overall: From T cells, B-cell-depleted T cells, or PBMCs came the material, which was cDNA or gDNA.

The assay was immunoSEQ multiplex PCR, and TCRdb's table has in-frame clones only and misses some. Of some 180,000 clones listed, approximately 86% are singletons. V lost 7 bases, J lost 5 bases, and 16 bases stayed unmatched. From germline, CDR1 is LNHDA and CDR2 SQIVND (reference sequence). The CDR3 runs to 18 residues. The chain has TRBV19 and TRBJ2-2; TRBD2 aligns across 10 bases. This TCR was recovered from an elderly woman with COVID-19, enrolled during active disease. Sequencing used peripheral blood. This CDR3 is CASKPRGLAGVGTGELFF. As DNA, the CDR3 is TGTGCCAGTAAGCCCAGGGGGCTAGCGGGAGTCGGGACCGGGGAGCTGTTTTTT.